The rows below give T cell receptor beta chains drawn from one sample of a study of radiation and T cells in renal cell carcinoma. TCRdb's table, derived via immunoSEQ multiplex PCR, lists solely in-frame clones and lacks some. This table holds about 130,000 clones, about 88% found once. The sample was blood, taken from a patient whose treatment included radiotherapy and nephrectomy. The origin of the receptors is a woman between 45 and 60 years old with renal cell carcinoma. Each CDR3 is given with its conserved first and last residue. A D gene is named only where the DNA matches it firmly. Not all rows give a size; the values are once, few, many and, for expanded clones, a class.

clone size	V gene	J gene	D gene	CDR3 DNA	CDR3 protein
.	TRBV6-5	TRBJ1-6	.	TGTGCCAGCAGTTACTCCATTCCGGGGAATTCACCCCTCCACTTT	CASSYSIPGNSPLHF
.	TRBV6-5	TRBJ2-2	.	TGTGCCAGCAGTCCCCAGGTTCCCGGGGAGCTGTTTTTT	CASSPQVPGELFF
.	TRBV5-8	TRBJ1-1	.	TGTGCCAGCAGCTTGGTTGAGGTTGAAGCTTTCTTT	CASSLVEVEAFF
.	TRBV19	TRBJ1-1	.	TGTGCCAGTAGTTGGGGGGGCACTGAAGCTTTCTTT	CASSWGGTEAFF
once	TRBV5-1	TRBJ2-1	.	TGCGCCAGCAGCTTGGGGGGCCTCTACAATGAGCAGTTCTTC	CASSLGGLYNEQFF
.	TRBV7-8	TRBJ2-7	.	TGTGCCAGCAGCATACAGGGTACCGAGCAGTACTTC	CASSIQGTEQYF
.	TRBV27	TRBJ2-7	TRBD1	TGTGCCAGCACTTCATTGGACAGGGGAGAGCAGTACTTC	CASTSLDRGEQYF
.	TRBV6-6	TRBJ1-6	.	TGTGCCAGCGCGAGAGAGAGGGATTCACCCCTCCACTTT	CASARERDSPLHF
once	TRBV4-1	TRBJ2-7	TRBD2	TGCGCCAGCAGCCAACCAAAGACTAGCGGGAGAGAGCAGTACTTC	CASSQPKTSGREQYF
.	TRBV9	TRBJ1-5	.	TGTGCCAGCAGCCCCTCCGGTGGGGATCAGCCCCAGCATTTT	CASSPSGGDQPQHF
.	TRBV5-1	TRBJ2-1	.	TGCGCCAGCAGCTTCGGTGGGGCACAAAATGAGCAGTTCTTC	CASSFGGAQNEQFF
.	TRBV4-2	TRBJ1-6	.	TGTGCCAGCAGCCAAGTTGTTAGGAATTCACCCCTCCACTTT	CASSQVVRNSPLHF
.	TRBV11-2	TRBJ1-1	.	TGTGCCAGCAGCTTAGAACAGGGATACACTGAAGCTTTCTTT	CASSLEQGYTEAFF
few	TRBV6-1	TRBJ1-1	TRBD1	TGTGCCAGCAGTGAAAGGGTTCCCGGGACAGGGAGAGTCGACACTGAAGCTTTCTTT	CASSERVPGTGRVDTEAFF
.	TRBV7-9	TRBJ2-7	.	TGTGCCAGCAGCTTCGATCCGGGACGGAACGAGCAGTACTTC	CASSFDPGRNEQYF
.	TRBV7-9	TRBJ2-7	TRBD2	TGTGCCAGCAGCTTGAGCGGGGGTCTCTACGAGCAGTACTTC	CASSLSGGLYEQYF
.	TRBV5-1	TRBJ2-7	.	TGCGCCAGCAGCTTCCCAGGGAGCGAGCAGTACTTC	CASSFPGSEQYF
few	TRBV5-3	TRBJ2-3	.	TGTGCCAGAAGCTCTTTGCCGAGAAGCACAGATACGCAGTATTTT	CARSSLPRSTDTQYF
.	TRBV7-2	TRBJ2-2	.	TGTGCCAGCAGCTTAGCGGGCGAGCACACCGGGGAGCTGTTTTTT	CASSLAGEHTGELFF
.	TRBV10-2	TRBJ1-3	.	TGCGCCAGCACCCCAGCGGGAAACACCATATATTTT	CASTPAGNTIYF
few	TRBV2	TRBJ1-2	TRBD1	TGTGCCAGCAGTGCGACAGGGGGAAGTACTATCCCCCCCTTC	CASSATGGSTIPPF
.	TRBV2	TRBJ2-3	.	TGTGCCAGCAGTGAATTGAGGGCAGATACGCAGTATTTT	CASSELRADTQYF
.	TRBV21-1	TRBJ2-5	.	TGTGCCAGCAGCAGCTCGGGACAGGGCTTCGAAGAGACCCAGTACTTC	CASSSSGQGFEETQYF
.	TRBV10-1	TRBJ1-2	.	TGCGCCAGCAGTGAAGCGGGGGGCTATGGCTACACCTTC	CASSEAGGYGYTF
.	TRBV5-4	TRBJ1-2	.	TGTGCCAGCAGCTTGCGGGGGGCGTGGCACTATGGCTACACCTTC	CASSLRGAWHYGYTF
.	TRBV5-6	TRBJ2-2	TRBD1	TGTGCCAGCAGCGGGGGACAGCCCACCGGGGAGCTGTTTTTT	CASSGGQPTGELFF
.	TRBV2	TRBJ1-2	.	TGTGCCAGCAGGGCCAGGGAGAGCTATGGCTACACCTTC	CASRARESYGYTF
.	TRBV11-2	TRBJ1-1	.	TGTGCCAGCAGCTTAGATCGGGTGGGCACTGAAGCTTTCTTT	CASSLDRVGTEAFF
.	TRBV6-1	TRBJ2-5	.	TGTGCCAGCACCCTAATAACGGGACCACAAGAGACCCAGTACTTC	CASTLITGPQETQYF
.	TRBV6-6	TRBJ2-3	.	TGTGCCAGCAGTATAGCTGGCACAGATACGCAGTATTTT	CASSIAGTDTQYF
.	TRBV9	TRBJ2-1	.	TGTGCCAGCAGCGTACCGGGACTCTCAAACAATGAGCAGTTCTTC	CASSVPGLSNNEQFF
.	TRBV5-6	TRBJ1-1	.	TGTGCCAGCAGCTTGAGTTTCACAGGAGAAGCTTTCTTT	CASSLSFTGEAFF
.	TRBV5-1	TRBJ2-1	TRBD2	TGCGCCAGCAGCCCCACTGGGCGGGGGGTATTGAATGAGCAGTTCTTC	CASSPTGRGVLNEQFF
.	TRBV29-1	TRBJ1-1	.	TGCAGCGTTGATTCCCGGGGGACGAACACTGAAGCTTTCTTT	CSVDSRGTNTEAFF
.	TRBV5-4	TRBJ2-3	.	TGTGCCAGCAAAGGGAGCACAGATACGCAGTATTTT	CASKGSTDTQYF
.	TRBV9	TRBJ2-2	.	TGTGCCAGCAGCGTAGCCCGGACCAACACCGGGGAGCTGTTTTTT	CASSVARTNTGELFF
.	TRBV7-9	TRBJ1-1	.	TGTGCCAGCAGCACCCCGACGGTCAACACTGAAGCTTTCTTT	CASSTPTVNTEAFF
.	TRBV7-2	TRBJ1-1	.	TGTGCCAGCAGCTTAACGGGGGGGACTGAAGCTTTCTTT	CASSLTGGTEAFF
.	TRBV5-1	TRBJ1-2	.	TGCGCCAGCAGCTTGACAGACGGGCGTTTTAACTATGGCTACACCTTC	CASSLTDGRFNYGYTF
.	TRBV9	TRBJ1-6	.	TGTGCCAGCAGCCCCAGACTAAATTCACCCCTCCACTTT	CASSPRLNSPLHF
.	TRBV12-5	TRBJ2-1	TRBD1	TGTGCTAGTGGTCACCGGGACAGTTACAATGAGCAGTTCTTC	CASGHRDSYNEQFF
.	TRBV6-1	TRBJ1-5	.	TGTGCCAGCAGTGGCGAATCACCCGATCAGCCCCAGCATTTT	CASSGESPDQPQHF
.	TRBV5-1	TRBJ1-1	.	TGCGCCAGCAGCTTTGACAGTAACACTGAAGCTTTCTTT	CASSFDSNTEAFF
.	TRBV7-6	TRBJ2-7	TRBD2	TGTGCCAGCAGCTTAAGGCTAGCGGGGACGGGTGAGCAGTACTTC	CASSLRLAGTGEQYF
.	TRBV6-5	TRBJ1-1	TRBD1	TGTGCCAGCAGACACCGACAGGGAAACACTGAAGCTTTCTTT	CASRHRQGNTEAFF
.	TRBV5-1	TRBJ2-3	.	TGCGCCAGCAGCTTGGTCACCGCTCAGGCAGATACGCAGTATTTT	CASSLVTAQADTQYF
.	TRBV7-6	TRBJ2-3	TRBD2	TGTGCCAGCAGCTCTAGCGGGGTAGCAGATACGCAGTATTTT	CASSSSGVADTQYF
.	TRBV5-1	TRBJ1-2	TRBD1	TGCGCCAGCAGCTTGTCGGACAGGGTCGATAATGGCTACACCTTC	CASSLSDRVDNGYTF
.	TRBV5-1	TRBJ1-6	.	TGCGCCAGCAGCTTCCAGGCGGGTAATTCACCCCTCCACTTT	CASSFQAGNSPLHF
.	TRBV15	TRBJ2-7	.	TGTGCCACCAGCAGAGAGAGCTCCTACGAGCAGTACTTC	CATSRESSYEQYF
.	TRBV6-1	TRBJ2-1	.	TGTGCCACCACGTTGGGCAGCACAATTTACAATGAGCAGTTCTTC	CATTLGSTIYNEQFF